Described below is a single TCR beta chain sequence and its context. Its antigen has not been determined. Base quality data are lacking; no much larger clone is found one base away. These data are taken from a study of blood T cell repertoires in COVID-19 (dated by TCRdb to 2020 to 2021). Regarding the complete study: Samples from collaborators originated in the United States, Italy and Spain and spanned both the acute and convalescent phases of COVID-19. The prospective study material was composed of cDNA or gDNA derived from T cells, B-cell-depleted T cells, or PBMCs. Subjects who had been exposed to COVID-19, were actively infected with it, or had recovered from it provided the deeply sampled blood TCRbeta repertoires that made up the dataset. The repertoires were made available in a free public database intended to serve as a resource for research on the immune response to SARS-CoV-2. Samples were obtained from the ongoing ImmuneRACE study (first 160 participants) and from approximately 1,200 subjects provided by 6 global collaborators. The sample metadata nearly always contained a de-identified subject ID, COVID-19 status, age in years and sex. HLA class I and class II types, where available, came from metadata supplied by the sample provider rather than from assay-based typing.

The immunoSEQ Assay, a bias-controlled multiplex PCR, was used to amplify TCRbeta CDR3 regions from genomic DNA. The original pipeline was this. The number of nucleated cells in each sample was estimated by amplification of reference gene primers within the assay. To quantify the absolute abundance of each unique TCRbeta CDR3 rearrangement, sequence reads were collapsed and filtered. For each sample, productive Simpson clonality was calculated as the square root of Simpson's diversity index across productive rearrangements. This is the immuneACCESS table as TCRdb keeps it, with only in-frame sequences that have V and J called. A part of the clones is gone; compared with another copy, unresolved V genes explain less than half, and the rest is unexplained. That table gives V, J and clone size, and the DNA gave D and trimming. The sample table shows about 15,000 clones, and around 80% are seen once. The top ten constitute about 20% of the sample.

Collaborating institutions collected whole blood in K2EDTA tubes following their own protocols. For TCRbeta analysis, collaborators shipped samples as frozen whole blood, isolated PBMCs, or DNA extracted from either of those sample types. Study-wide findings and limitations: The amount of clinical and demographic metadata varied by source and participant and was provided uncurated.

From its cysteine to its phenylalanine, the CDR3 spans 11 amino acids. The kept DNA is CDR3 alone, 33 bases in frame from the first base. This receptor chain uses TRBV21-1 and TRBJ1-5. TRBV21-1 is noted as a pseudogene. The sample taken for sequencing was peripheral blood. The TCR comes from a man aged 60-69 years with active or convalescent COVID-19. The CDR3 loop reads CASLPNQPQHF. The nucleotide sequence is TGTGCCAGCCTCCCTAATCAGCCCCAGCATTTT.